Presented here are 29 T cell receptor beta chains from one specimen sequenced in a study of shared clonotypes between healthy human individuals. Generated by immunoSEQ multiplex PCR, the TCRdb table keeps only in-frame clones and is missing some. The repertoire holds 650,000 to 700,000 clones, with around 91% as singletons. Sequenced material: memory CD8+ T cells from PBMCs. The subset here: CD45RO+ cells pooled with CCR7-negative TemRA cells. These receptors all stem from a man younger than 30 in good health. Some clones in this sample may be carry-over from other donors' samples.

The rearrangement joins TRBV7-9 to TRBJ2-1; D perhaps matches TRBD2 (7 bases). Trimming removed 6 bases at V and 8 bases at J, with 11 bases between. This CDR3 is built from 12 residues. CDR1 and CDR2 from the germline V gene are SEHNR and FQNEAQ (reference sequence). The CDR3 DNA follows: TGTGCCAGCAGTCGCGGGGGCGATGAGCAGTTCTTC. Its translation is CASSRGGDEQFF.

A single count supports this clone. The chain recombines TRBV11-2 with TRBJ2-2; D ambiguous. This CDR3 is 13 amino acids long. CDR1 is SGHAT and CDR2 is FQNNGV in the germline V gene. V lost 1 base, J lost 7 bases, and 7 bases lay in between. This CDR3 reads CASSLVPLGELFF. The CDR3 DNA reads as TGTGCCAGCAGCTTAGTCCCCCTCGGGGAGCTGTTTTTT.

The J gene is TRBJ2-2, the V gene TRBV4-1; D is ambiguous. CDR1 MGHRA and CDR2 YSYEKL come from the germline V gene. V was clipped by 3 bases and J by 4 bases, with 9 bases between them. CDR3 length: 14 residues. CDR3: CASSQAPGTGELFF. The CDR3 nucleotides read TGCGCCAGCAGCCAGGCCCCAGGCACCGGGGAGCTGTTTTTT.

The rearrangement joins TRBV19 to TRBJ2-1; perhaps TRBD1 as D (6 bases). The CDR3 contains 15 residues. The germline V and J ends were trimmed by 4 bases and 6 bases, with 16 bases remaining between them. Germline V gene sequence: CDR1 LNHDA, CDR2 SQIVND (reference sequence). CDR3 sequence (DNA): TGTGCCAGTAGTAACAGGGTTGAGCGGAGCAATGAGCAGTTCTTC. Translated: CASSNRVERSNEQFF.

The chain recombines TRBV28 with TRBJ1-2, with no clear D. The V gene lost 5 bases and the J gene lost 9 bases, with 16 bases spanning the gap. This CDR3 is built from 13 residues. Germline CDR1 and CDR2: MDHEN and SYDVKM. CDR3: CASSGIGKPSYTF. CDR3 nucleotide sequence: TGTGCCAGCAGTGGAATCGGGAAGCCGAGCTACACCTTC.

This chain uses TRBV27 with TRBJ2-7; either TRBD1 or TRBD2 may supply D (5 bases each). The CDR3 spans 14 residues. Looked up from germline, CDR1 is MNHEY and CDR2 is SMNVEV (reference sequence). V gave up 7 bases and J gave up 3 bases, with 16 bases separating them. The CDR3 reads CASNRDGAFYEQYF. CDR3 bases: TGTGCCAGCAACCGGGACGGAGCATTCTACGAGCAGTACTTC.

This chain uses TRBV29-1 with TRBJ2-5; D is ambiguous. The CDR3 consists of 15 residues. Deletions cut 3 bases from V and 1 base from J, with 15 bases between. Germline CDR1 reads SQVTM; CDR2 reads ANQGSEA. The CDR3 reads CSVEETGWAQETQYF. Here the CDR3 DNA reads TGCAGCGTTGAGGAAACTGGTTGGGCCCAAGAGACCCAGTACTTC.

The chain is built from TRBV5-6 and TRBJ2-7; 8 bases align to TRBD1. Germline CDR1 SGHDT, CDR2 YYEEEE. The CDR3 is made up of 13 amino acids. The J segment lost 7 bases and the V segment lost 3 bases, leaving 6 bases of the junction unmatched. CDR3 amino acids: CASSWTTGGEQYF. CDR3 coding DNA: TGTGCCAGCAGCTGGACTACAGGGGGGGAGCAGTACTTC. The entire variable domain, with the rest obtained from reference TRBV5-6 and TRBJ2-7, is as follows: DAGVTQSPTHLIKTRGQQVTLRCSPKSGHDTVSWYQQALGQGPQFIFQYYEEEERQRGNFPDRFSGHQFPNYSSELNVNALLLGDSALYLCASSWTTGGEQYFGPGTRLTVT.

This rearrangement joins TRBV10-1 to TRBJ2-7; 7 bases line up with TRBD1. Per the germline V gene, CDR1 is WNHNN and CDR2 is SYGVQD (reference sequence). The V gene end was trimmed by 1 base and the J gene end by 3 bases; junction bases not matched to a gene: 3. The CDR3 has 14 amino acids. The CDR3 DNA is TGCGCCAGCAGTGAGTTCCGGGACAGCTACGAGCAGTACTTC. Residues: CASSEFRDSYEQYF.

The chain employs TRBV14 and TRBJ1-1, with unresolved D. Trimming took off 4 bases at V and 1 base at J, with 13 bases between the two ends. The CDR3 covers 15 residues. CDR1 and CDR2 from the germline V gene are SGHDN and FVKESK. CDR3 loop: CASSPVRRSNTEAFF. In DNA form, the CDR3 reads TGTGCCAGCAGCCCTGTGCGCAGGTCGAACACTGAAGCTTTCTTT.

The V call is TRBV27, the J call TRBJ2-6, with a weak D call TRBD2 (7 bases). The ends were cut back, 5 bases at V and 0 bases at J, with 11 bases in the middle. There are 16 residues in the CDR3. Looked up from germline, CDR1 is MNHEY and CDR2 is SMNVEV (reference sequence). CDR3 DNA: TGTGCCAGCAGTGGAGGGGGGGGCTCTGGGGCCAACGTCCTGACTTTC. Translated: CASSGGGGSGANVLTF. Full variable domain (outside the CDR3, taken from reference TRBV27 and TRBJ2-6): EAQVTQNPRYLITVTGKKLTVTCSQNMNHEYMSWYRQDPGLGLRQIYYSMNVEVTDKGDVPEGYKVSRKEKRNFPLILESPSPNQTSLYFCASSGGGGSGANVLTFGAGSRLTVL.

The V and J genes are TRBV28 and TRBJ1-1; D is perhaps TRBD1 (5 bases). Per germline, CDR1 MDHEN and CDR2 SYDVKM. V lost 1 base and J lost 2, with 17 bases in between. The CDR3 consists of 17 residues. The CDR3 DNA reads TGTGCCAGCAGTTTATTTGGGTTGGGGGACGGAAACACTGAAGCTTTCTTT. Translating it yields CASSLFGLGDGNTEAFF.

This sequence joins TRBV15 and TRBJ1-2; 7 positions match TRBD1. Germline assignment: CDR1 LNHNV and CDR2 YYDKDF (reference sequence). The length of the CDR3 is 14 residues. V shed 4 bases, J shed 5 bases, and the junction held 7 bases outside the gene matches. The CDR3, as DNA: TGTGCCACCAGCATAGCAGGGGGGCTGTATGGCTACACCTTC. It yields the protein CATSIAGGLYGYTF.

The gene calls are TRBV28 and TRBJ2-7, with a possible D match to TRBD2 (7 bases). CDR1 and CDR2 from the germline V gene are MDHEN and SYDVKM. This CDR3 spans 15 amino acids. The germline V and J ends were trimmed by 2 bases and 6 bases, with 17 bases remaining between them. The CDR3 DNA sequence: TGTGCCAGCAGTTTAGGGGGCGGGAGATCGGTCGAGCAGTACTTC. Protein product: CASSLGGGRSVEQYF.

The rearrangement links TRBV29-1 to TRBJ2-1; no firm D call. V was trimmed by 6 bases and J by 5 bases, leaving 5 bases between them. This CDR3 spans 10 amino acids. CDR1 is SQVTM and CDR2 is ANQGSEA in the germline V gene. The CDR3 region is CSVYNNEQFF. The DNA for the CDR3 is TGCAGCGTCTACAACAATGAGCAGTTCTTC.

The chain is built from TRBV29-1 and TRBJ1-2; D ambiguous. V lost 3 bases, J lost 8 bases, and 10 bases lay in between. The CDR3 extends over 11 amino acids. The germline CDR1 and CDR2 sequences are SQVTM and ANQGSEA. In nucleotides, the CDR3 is TGCAGCGTTGATAAAGGAGAGGGCTACACCTTC. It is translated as CSVDKGEGYTF.

The CDR3 nucleotides read TGTGCCATCAGTCCAGGGGACTCTGGAAACACCATATATTTT. It specifies CAISPGDSGNTIYF. The V and J genes are TRBV10-3 and TRBJ1-3; D may be TRBD1 (6 bases). The CDR3 length is 14 residues. CDR1 and CDR2 (germline): ENHRY, SYGVKD. V was trimmed by 5 bases and J by 0 bases, leaving 8 bases between them.

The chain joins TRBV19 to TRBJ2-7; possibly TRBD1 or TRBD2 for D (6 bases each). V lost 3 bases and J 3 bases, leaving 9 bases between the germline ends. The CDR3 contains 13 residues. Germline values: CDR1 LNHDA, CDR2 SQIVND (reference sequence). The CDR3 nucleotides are TGTGCCAGTAGTATCCGGGGGCGCTACGAGCAGTACTTC. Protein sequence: CASSIRGRYEQYF.

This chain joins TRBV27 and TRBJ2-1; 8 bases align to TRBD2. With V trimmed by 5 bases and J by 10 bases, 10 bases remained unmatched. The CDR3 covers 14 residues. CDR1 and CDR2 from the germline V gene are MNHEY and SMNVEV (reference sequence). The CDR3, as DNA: TGTGCCAGCAGTGCTTGGACTAGCCCAGGAGAGCAGTTCTTC. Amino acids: CASSAWTSPGEQFF.

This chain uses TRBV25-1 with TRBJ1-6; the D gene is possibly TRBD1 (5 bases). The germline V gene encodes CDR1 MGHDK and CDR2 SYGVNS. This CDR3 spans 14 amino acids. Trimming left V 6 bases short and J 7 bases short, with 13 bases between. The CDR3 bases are TGTGCCAGCAGAGCCGGGACTGAAAATTCACCCCTCCACTTT. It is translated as CASRAGTENSPLHF.

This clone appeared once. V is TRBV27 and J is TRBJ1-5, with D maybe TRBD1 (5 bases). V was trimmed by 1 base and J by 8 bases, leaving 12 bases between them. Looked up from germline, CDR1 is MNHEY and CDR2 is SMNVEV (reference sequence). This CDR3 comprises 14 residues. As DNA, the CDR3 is TGTGCCAGCAGTTTATGGTCAGGGAGGGAGCCCCAGCATTTT. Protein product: CASSLWSGREPQHF.

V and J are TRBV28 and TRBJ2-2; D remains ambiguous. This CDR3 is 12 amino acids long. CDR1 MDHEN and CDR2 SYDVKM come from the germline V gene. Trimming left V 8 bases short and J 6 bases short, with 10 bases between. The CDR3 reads CASHPRAGELFF. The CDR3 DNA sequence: TGTGCCAGCCACCCCCGGGCCGGGGAGCTGTTTTTT.

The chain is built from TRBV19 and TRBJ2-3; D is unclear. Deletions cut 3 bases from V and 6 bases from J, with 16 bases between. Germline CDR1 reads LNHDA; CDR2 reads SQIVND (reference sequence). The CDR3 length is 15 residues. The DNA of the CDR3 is TGTGCCAGTAGTATCGCCTGGACCCTGGGGGATACGCAGTATTTT. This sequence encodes CASSIAWTLGDTQYF.

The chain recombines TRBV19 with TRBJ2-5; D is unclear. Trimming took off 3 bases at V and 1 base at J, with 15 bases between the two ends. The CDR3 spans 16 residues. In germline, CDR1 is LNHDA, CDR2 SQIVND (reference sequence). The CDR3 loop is CASSMVIGPLQETQYF. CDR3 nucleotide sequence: TGTGCCAGTAGTATGGTAATTGGACCACTCCAAGAGACCCAGTACTTC.

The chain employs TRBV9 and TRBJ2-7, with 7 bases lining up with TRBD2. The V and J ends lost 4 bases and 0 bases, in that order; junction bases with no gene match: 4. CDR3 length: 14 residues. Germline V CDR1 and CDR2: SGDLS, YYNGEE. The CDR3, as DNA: TGTGCCAGCAGCCCTAGCGGATACTCCTACGAGCAGTACTTC. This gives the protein CASSPSGYSYEQYF.

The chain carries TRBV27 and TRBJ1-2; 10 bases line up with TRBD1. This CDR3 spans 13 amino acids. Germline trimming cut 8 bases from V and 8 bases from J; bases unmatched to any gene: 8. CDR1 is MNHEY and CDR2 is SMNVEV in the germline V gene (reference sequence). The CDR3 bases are TGTGCCAGCGGGGGGACAGGGGCGCGGGGCTACACCTTC. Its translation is CASGGTGARGYTF.

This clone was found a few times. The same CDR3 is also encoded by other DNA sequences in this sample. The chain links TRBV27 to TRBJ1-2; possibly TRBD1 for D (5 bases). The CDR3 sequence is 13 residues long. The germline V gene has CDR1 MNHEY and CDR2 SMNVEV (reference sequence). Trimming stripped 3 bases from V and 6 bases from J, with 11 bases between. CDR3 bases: TGTGCCAGCAGTTTCGGGGGAGGCGATGGCTACACCTTC. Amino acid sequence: CASSFGGGDGYTF.

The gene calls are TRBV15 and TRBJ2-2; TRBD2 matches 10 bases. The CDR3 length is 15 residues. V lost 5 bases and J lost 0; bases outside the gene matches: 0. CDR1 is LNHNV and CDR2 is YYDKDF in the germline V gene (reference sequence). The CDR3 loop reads CATSGTSANTGELFF. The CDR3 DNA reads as TGTGCCACCAGCGGGACTAGCGCGAACACCGGGGAGCTGTTTTTT.

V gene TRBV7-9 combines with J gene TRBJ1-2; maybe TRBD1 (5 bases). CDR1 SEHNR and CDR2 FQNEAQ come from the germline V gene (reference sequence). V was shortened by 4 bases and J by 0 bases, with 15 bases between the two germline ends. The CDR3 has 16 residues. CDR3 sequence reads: CASSWGERLANYGYTF. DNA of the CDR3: TGTGCCAGCAGCTGGGGGGAGCGGCTGGCTAACTATGGCTACACCTTC.